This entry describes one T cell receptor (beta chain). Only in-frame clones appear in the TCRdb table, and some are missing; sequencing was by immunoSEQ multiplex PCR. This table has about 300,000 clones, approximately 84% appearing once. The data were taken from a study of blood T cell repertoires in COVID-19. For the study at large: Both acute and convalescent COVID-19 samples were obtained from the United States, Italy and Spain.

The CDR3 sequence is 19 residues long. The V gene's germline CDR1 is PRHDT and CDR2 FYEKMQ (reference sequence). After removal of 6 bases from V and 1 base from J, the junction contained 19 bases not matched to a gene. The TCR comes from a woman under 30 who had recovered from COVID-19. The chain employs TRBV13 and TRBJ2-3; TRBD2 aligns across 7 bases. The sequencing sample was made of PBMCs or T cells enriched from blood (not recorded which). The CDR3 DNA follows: TGTGCCAGCAGTTCGTCGGGTGGGGTCGGGGGGTCTGGCACAGATACGCAGTATTTT. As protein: CASSSSGGVGGSGTDTQYF.